The entry below describes one T cell receptor beta chain. TCRdb's table, derived via immunoSEQ multiplex PCR, lists solely in-frame clones and lacks some. The sample lists roughly 400,000 clones, 88% occurring once. Germline CDR1 and CDR2: SGHRS and YFSETQ. V lost 5 bases, J lost 2 bases, and 7 bases stayed unmatched. The CDR3 length is 15 residues. The data are from a study of blood T cell repertoires in COVID-19. Study-wide background: Donors in the United States, Italy and Spain gave samples during acute or convalescent COVID-19.

This clonotype was sampled from a woman aged 40 to 50 with acute COVID-19. Material: PBMCs or T cells enriched from blood (not recorded which). The V call is TRBV5-1, the J call TRBJ2-1, with TRBD2 identical over 7 bases. CDR3 residues: CASSPSGATYNEQFF. Here the CDR3 DNA reads TGCGCCAGCAGTCCGAGCGGGGCGACCTACAATGAGCAGTTCTTC.